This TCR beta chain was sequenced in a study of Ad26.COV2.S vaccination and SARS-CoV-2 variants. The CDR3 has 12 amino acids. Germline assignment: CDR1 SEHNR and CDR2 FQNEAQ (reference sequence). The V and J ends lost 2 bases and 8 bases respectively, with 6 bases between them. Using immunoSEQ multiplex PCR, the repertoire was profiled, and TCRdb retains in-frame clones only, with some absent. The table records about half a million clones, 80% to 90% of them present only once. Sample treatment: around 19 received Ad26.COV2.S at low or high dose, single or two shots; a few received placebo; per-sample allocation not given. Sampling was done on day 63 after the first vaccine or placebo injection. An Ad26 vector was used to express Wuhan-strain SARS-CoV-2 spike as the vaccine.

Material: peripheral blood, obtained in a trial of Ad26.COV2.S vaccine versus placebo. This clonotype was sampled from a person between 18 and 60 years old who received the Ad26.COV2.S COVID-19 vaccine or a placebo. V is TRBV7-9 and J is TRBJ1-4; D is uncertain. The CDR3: CASSLQLEKLFF. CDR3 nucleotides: TGTGCCAGCAGCTTACAACTCGAAAAACTGTTTTTT.